These 3 T cell receptor beta chains came from one sample sequenced in a study of OX40 agonist ivuxolimab in advanced cancers. Clones were read by immunoSEQ multiplex PCR, and TCRdb kept only the in-frame ones, dropping some. The sample lists 65,000 to 85,000 clones; roughly 92% were seen once. Sample: CD4+ or CD8+ T cells sorted from blood, taken in a trial of the OX40 agonist ivuxolimab. The origin of the receptors is an adult with an advanced solid tumor such as melanoma, head and neck, liver or kidney cancer.

The V and J genes are TRBV5-1 and TRBJ2-5, with D unclear. The J call is in doubt because the DNA end fits TRBJ2-7 better. This CDR3 region has 13 residues. CDR1 is SGHRS and CDR2 is YFSETQ in the germline V gene. In DNA, the CDR3 is TGCGCCAGCAGCTTGGAGGCCAGCCACGAGCAGTACTTC. It codes for CASSLEASHEQYF.

J is TRBJ1-5 and V is TRBV7-6; perhaps TRBD1 as D (5 bases). The CDR3 covers 18 residues. Deletions cut 1 base from V and 0 bases from J, with 16 bases between. Germline V gene data show CDR1 as SGHVS and CDR2 as FNYEAQ. CDR3 loop: CASSLGSWGDYSNQPQHF. The DNA for the CDR3 is TGTGCCAGCAGCTTAGGCTCGTGGGGGGATTATAGCAATCAGCCCCAGCATTTT.

V gene TRBV7-9 combines with J gene TRBJ2-1; 11 bases are shared with TRBD2. V was clipped by 5 bases and J by 3 bases; unmatched bases: 9. CDR1 is SEHNR, CDR2 FQNEAQ, per germline (reference sequence). The CDR3 has 17 residues. The CDR3 DNA follows: TGTGCCAGCAGCCCTTACGGCGGGACTAGCGGCTACAATGAGCAGTTCTTC. Its protein is CASSPYGGTSGYNEQFF.